A single sample is the source of the 27 T cell receptor beta chains below, sequenced in a study of CD8 T cells in ankylosing spondylitis. These receptors' antigens are unknown. TCRdb re-called the 5' RACE reads with MiXCR, one entry per CDR3 protein. The sample shows roughly 700,000 distinct CDR3 sequences, roughly 19% of them seen only once. Study-level points and caveats: A motif in TCR beta, a set of eight or nine highly homologous variants, appeared characteristic of ankylosing spondylitis blood.

Material: blood, either unsorted or a sorted T cell fraction (not recorded which). The receptors were gathered from a male donor with ankylosing spondylitis.

The CDR3: CATTRGRQGTGELFF. DNA for the CDR3: TGTGCCACCACCCGGGGGCGCCAGGGCACCGGGGAGCTGTTTTTT. This chain connects TRBV6-1 to TRBJ2-2; D may correspond to TRBD1 or TRBD2 (6 bases each). Germline V lookup: CDR1 MNHNS, CDR2 SASEGT. This CDR3 has 15 residues. The V and J ends lost 10 bases and 4 bases respectively, with 19 bases between them.

This clonotype was observed a handful of times. The rearrangement uses TRBV7-9 and TRBJ2-1, with D possibly matching TRBD1 (5 bases). Trimming took 5 bases from V and 6 from J, leaving 23 bases between them. Germline CDR1 is SEHNR and CDR2 is FQNEAQ (reference sequence). This CDR3 is 17 amino acids long. CDR3 residues: CASSPELIGVFGNEQFF. The CDR3 DNA reads as TGTGCCAGCAGCCCCGAGTTGATAGGGGTTTTTGGCAATGAGCAGTTCTTC. The full variable domain, rest sourced from reference TRBV7-9 and TRBJ2-1, is DTGVSQNPRHKITKRGQNVTFRCDPISEHNRLYWYRQTLGQGPEFLTYFQNEAQLEKSRLLSDRFSAERPKGSFSTLEIQRTEQGDSAMYLCASSPELIGVFGNEQFFGPGTRLTVL.

On this clonotype: Sequence at one end of the junction differs from germline and may be a read error. V and J are TRBV7-9 and TRBJ2-1; TRBD2 agrees at 7 bases. The CDR3 sequence is 12 residues long. The germline gives CDR1 SEHNR, CDR2 FQNEAQ (reference sequence). The chain's CDR3 is CASSFTSEPHRF. The CDR3 DNA sequence: TGTGCCAGCAGCTTTACTAGCGAACCTCACCGCTTC. Full variable domain (rest looked up from reference TRBV7-9 and TRBJ2-1): DTGVSQNPRHKITKRGQNVTFRCDPISEHNRLYWYRQTLGQGPEFLTYFQNEAQLEKSRLLSDRFSAERPKGSFSTLEIQRTEQGDSAMYLCASSFTSEPHRFGPGTRLTVL.

The chain joins TRBV4-3 to TRBJ1-1; D ambiguous. The CDR3 has 14 residues. The germline V gene encodes CDR1 LGHNA and CDR2 YSLEER. Between the trimmed V and J ends, which lost 0 bases and 2 bases, there was a span of 7 bases. The CDR3 sequence is CASSQESVNTEAFF. The DNA for the CDR3 is TGCGCCAGCAGCCAAGAGTCAGTCAACACTGAAGCTTTCTTT.

The J gene is TRBJ2-5, the V gene TRBV6-2 or TRBV6-3; D possibly corresponds to TRBD1 (5 bases). This CDR3 has 12 residues. The V gene's germline CDR1 is MNHEY and CDR2 SVGEGT. V was shortened by 6 bases and J by 4 bases, with 9 bases between the two germline ends. The CDR3 DNA sequence: TGTGCCAGCAGCAGGACACCAGAGACCCAGTACTTC. It specifies CASSRTPETQYF.

V is TRBV20-1 and J is TRBJ2-2; D may be TRBD2 (6 bases). Germline CDR1 is DFQATT and CDR2 is SNEGSKA (reference sequence). The V end lost 0 bases, the J end lost 7 bases, and 15 bases lay between the germline ends. The CDR3 spans 15 residues. The CDR3 loop is CSARERGNLIGELFF. The CDR3 nucleotides are TGCAGTGCTAGAGAACGGGGGAATTTGATCGGGGAGCTGTTTTTT.

This clonotype turned up a few times. V usage is TRBV27 and J usage is TRBJ1-5; 8 nucleotides line up with TRBD1. CDR1 MNHEY and CDR2 SMNVEV come from the germline V gene (reference sequence). V shed 11 bases and J 6 bases; nucleotides not matched to a gene: 12. The CDR3 spans 14 residues. The CDR3 region is CAACQGQVVQPQHF. Here the CDR3 DNA reads TGTGCCGCCTGCCAGGGACAGGTTGTTCAGCCCCAGCATTTT.

The chain has TRBV20-1 and TRBJ2-3; tentatively, D is TRBD2 (5 bases). Germline V CDR1 and CDR2: DFQATT, SNEGSKA (reference sequence). CDR3 length: 15 amino acids. Trimming removed 6 bases from V and 6 bases from J, with 22 bases in between. CDR3 nucleotides: TGCAGTGCCCTCGCCTCGGCACTAGGGTTGGATACGCAGTATTTT. This codes for CSALASALGLDTQYF.

The chain joins TRBV29-1 to TRBJ2-2; D remains unclear. Germline V gene sequence: CDR1 SQVTM, CDR2 ANQGSEA. The CDR3 totals 14 residues. The V gene lost 7 bases and the J gene lost 1 base, with 13 bases spanning the gap. For the CDR3, the DNA is TGCAGCGCTCGAGTGACCGGGAACACCGGGGAGCTGTTTTTT. This codes for CSARVTGNTGELFF.

This clonotype was seen a few times. The V gene is TRBV27, the J gene TRBJ1-2; possible D gene TRBD1, 6 bases. The germline V and J ends were trimmed by 4 bases and 2 bases, with 14 bases remaining between them. The germline CDR1 and CDR2 sequences are MNHEY and SMNVEV (reference sequence). The CDR3 loop spans 15 amino acids. CDR3 sequence reads: CASSSPRQDNYGYTF. The CDR3 DNA sequence: TGTGCCAGCAGTTCTCCCCGACAGGACAACTATGGCTACACCTTC.

The gene calls are TRBV9 and TRBJ2-1, with 8 bases fitting TRBD1. Unmatched junction bases numbered 5, after V lost 3 bases and J lost 0 bases. The germline gives CDR1 SGDLS, CDR2 YYNGEE. This CDR3 is 16 amino acids long. The CDR3 DNA reads as TGTGCCAGCAGCGCAGACACAGGGGGCTCCTACAATGAGCAGTTCTTC. This translates into CASSADTGGSYNEQFF.

The CDR3 bases are TGCAGTGCCGCTAGCGGGACTGGCTCCTACGAGCAGTACTTC. Residues: CSAASGTGSYEQYF. The chain is built from TRBV20-1 and TRBJ2-7, with 9 nucleotides matching TRBD2. Germline V gene lookup returns CDR1 DFQATT and CDR2 SNEGSKA (reference sequence). There are 14 residues in the CDR3. V lost 6 bases, J lost 0 bases, and 6 bases stayed unmatched.

This clonotype was counted a single time. The rearrangement joins TRBV14 to TRBJ1-5; 7 positions match TRBD1. The CDR3 sequence is 13 residues long. Germline CDR1 and CDR2: SGHDN and FVKESK. With V trimmed by 2 bases and J by 8 bases, 3 bases remained unmatched. The DNA for the CDR3 is TGTGCCAGCAGCCAAAACAGGGGTGAGCCCCAGCATTTT. Translation: CASSQNRGEPQHF.

V is TRBV11-2 and J is TRBJ2-7; 9 nucleotides match TRBD1. The CDR3 consists of 15 residues. The J segment lost 0 bases and the V segment lost 5 bases, leaving 5 bases of the junction unmatched. Germline lookup yields CDR1 SGHAT and CDR2 FQNNGV. The CDR3 DNA sequence: TGTGCCAGCAGCAAGGACAGGGGCCTCTCCTACGAGCAGTACTTC. The encoded protein is CASSKDRGLSYEQYF.

This clonotype was counted a few times. The rearrangement uses TRBV7-9 and TRBJ2-5, with 9 bases lining up with TRBD2. Germline trimming cut 8 bases from V and 5 bases from J; bases unmatched to any gene: 9. The CDR3 spans 14 residues. The germline V gene encodes CDR1 SEHNR and CDR2 FQNEAQ (reference sequence). The CDR3 DNA follows: TGTGCCAGCGGTAGCGGGGGACCAGGGGAGACCCAGTACTTC. The encoded protein is CASGSGGPGETQYF. The full variable domain, in which reference TRBV7-9 and TRBJ2-5 provide the parts outside the CDR3, is DTGVSQNPRHKITKRGQNVTFRCDPISEHNRLYWYRQTLGQGPEFLTYFQNEAQLEKSRLLSDRFSAERPKGSFSTLEIQRTEQGDSAMYLCASGSGGPGETQYFGPGTRLLVL.

The gene calls are TRBV27 and TRBJ1-5; D possibly corresponds to TRBD1 (5 bases). Trimming cost V 2 bases and J 5 bases, with 16 bases left between them. In germline, CDR1 is MNHEY, CDR2 SMNVEV (reference sequence). The CDR3 length is 16 residues. In nucleotides, the CDR3 is TGTGCCAGCAGTTTAAAGGCCGGGGGGTACCATCAGCCCCAGCATTTT. This encodes CASSLKAGGYHQPQHF.

This clonotype was seen only a few times. V is TRBV12-3 or TRBV12-4 and J is TRBJ2-7, with a possible D match to TRBD1 (5 bases). The CDR3 extends over 13 amino acids. V gave up 3 bases and J gave up 5 bases, with 11 bases separating them. The CDR3 DNA is TGTGCCAGCAGTTTCTCCAGGGTCCACGAGCAGTACTTC. It is translated as CASSFSRVHEQYF.

The genes are TRBV10-3 and TRBJ1-5; D is perhaps TRBD1 (5 bases). The V end was cut by 3 bases, the J end by 4 bases, with 10 bases between. Germline V gives CDR1 ENHRY, CDR2 SYGVKD. The CDR3 sequence is 14 residues long. This CDR3 is CAISETGENQPQHF. The CDR3 nucleotides are TGTGCCATCAGTGAAACAGGAGAAAATCAGCCCCAGCATTTT.

This clonotype has just a few counts. This sequence joins TRBV20-1 and TRBJ2-2; D may match TRBD1 or TRBD2 (5 bases each). The germline V and J ends were trimmed by 5 bases and 4 bases, with 14 bases remaining between them. Per germline, CDR1 DFQATT and CDR2 SNEGSKA (reference sequence). This CDR3 is built from 14 residues. This chain's CDR3 is CSADRGAGTGELFF. CDR3 sequence (DNA): TGCAGTGCTGACAGAGGGGCTGGCACCGGGGAGCTGTTTTTT.

The chain is built from TRBV5-1 and TRBJ1-2, with D possibly being TRBD1 (6 bases). Trimming took 0 bases from V and 8 from J, leaving 11 bases between them. The germline CDR1 and CDR2 sequences are SGHRS and YFSETQ. This CDR3 contains 13 residues. CDR3: CASSLGPGAGYTF. The DNA for the CDR3 is TGCGCCAGCAGCTTGGGTCCGGGGGCAGGCTACACCTTC. Full variable domain (rest looked up from reference TRBV5-1 and TRBJ1-2): KAGVTQTPRYLIKTRGQQVTLSCSPISGHRSVSWYQQTPGQGLQFLFEYFSETQRNKGNFPGRFSGRQFSNSRSEMNVSTLELGDSALYLCASSLGPGAGYTFGSGTRLTVV.

This clonotype was recorded a few times. The chain recombines TRBV20-1 with TRBJ1-5; D is possibly TRBD1 (5 bases). Trimming left V 4 bases short and J 7 bases short, with 17 bases between. Germline CDR1 and CDR2: DFQATT and SNEGSKA (reference sequence). The CDR3 runs 14 residues. In nucleotides, the CDR3 is TGCAGTGCTAACAGGTTGTCAAAGGGCCAGCCCCAGCATTTT. The encoded protein is CSANRLSKGQPQHF.

This clonotype has at least ten counts. The chain employs TRBV7-9 and TRBJ2-1; perhaps TRBD2 as D (5 bases). From germline, CDR1 is SEHNR and CDR2 FQNEAQ (reference sequence). With 7 bases removed from V and 5 bases from J, the gap between germline ends came to 12 bases. The CDR3 sequence is 13 residues long. CDR3 nucleotide sequence: TGTGCCAGCATCGACTCCGGGGACAATGAGCAGTTCTTC. Its protein product is CASIDSGDNEQFF.

At least ten counts were recorded for this clonotype. The rearrangement uses TRBV12-3 or TRBV12-4 and TRBJ2-1; 12 nucleotides agree with TRBD2. J was trimmed by 1 base and V by 7 bases; bases with no gene match: 5. The CDR3 runs to 16 residues. CDR3 coding DNA: TGTGCCAGCACACTAGCGGGAGGCGGGTCCTACAATGAGCAGTTCTTC. Protein product: CASTLAGGGSYNEQFF.

This clonotype was seen more than once but under ten times. This chain joins TRBV20-1 and TRBJ1-5; 8 positions match TRBD1. The CDR3 spans 18 residues. With 1 base clipped from V and 0 bases from J, the junction kept 11 bases outside the gene matches. Germline lookup yields CDR1 DFQATT and CDR2 SNEGSKA (reference sequence). The CDR3 protein is CSARAIPGQDYSNQPQHF. In nucleotides, the CDR3 is TGCAGTGCTAGAGCTATCCCGGGACAGGATTATAGCAATCAGCCCCAGCATTTT.

The chain links TRBV7-9 to TRBJ1-1; the D gene is possibly TRBD1 (5 bases). The CDR3 covers 13 residues. The germline gives CDR1 SEHNR, CDR2 FQNEAQ (reference sequence). The V and J ends lost 5 bases and 7 bases respectively, with 14 bases between them. The DNA for the CDR3 is TGTGCCAGCAGCCGAGGGATGACAGATGAAGCTTTCTTT. Protein product: CASSRGMTDEAFF.

The V and J genes are TRBV12-3 or TRBV12-4 and TRBJ2-3; the D is unclear. V gave up 1 base and J gave up 0 bases, with 8 bases separating them. This CDR3 comprises 15 residues. The CDR3 spells CASSLGRPSTDTQYF. Here the CDR3 DNA reads TGTGCCAGCAGTTTAGGACGTCCTAGCACAGATACGCAGTATTTT.

This sequence joins TRBV20-1 and TRBJ2-3; TRBD2 might be the D (6 bases). The length of the CDR3 is 14 residues. V shed 4 bases and J shed 1 base, with 12 bases lying between them. Germline CDR1 reads DFQATT; CDR2 reads SNEGSKA (reference sequence). CDR3 in DNA: TGCAGTGCTAACGGAGGGTGGGGCACAGATACGCAGTATTTT. This encodes CSANGGWGTDTQYF.